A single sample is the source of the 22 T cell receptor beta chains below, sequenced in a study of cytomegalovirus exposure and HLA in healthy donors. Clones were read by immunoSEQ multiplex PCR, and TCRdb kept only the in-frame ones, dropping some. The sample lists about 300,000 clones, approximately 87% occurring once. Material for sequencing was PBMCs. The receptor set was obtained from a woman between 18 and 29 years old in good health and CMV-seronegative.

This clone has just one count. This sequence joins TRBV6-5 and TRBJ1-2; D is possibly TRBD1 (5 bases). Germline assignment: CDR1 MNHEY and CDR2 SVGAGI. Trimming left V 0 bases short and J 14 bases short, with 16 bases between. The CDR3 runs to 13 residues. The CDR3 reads CASSYSTQGGETF. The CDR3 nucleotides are TGTGCCAGCAGTTACTCTACTCAGGGCGGGGAGACCTTC.

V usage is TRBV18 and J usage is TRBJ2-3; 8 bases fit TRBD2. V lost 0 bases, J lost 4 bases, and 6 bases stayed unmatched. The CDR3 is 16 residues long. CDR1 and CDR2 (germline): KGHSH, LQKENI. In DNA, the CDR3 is TGTGCCAGCTCACCACCGACCAGCGGGAGTGCAGATACGCAGTATTTT. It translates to CASSPPTSGSADTQYF.

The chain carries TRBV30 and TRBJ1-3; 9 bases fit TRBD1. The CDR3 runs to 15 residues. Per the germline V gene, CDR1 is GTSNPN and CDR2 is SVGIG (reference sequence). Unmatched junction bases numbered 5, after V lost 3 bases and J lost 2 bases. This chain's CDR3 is CAWRSTGGPGNTIYF. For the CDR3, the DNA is TGTGCCTGGAGAAGTACAGGGGGCCCTGGAAACACCATATATTTT.

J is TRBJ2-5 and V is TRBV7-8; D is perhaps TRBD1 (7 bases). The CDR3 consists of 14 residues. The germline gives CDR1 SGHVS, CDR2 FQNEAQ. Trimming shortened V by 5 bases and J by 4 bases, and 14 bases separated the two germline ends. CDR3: CASSAYRGGETQYF. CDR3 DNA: TGTGCCAGCAGCGCCTACAGGGGAGGAGAGACCCAGTACTTC. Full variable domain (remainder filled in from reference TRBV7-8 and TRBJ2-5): GAGVSQSPRYKVAKRGQDVALRCDPISGHVSLFWYQQALGQGPEFLTYFQNEAQLDKSGLPSDRFFAERPEGSVSTLKIQRTQQEDSAVYLCASSAYRGGETQYFGPGTRLLVL.

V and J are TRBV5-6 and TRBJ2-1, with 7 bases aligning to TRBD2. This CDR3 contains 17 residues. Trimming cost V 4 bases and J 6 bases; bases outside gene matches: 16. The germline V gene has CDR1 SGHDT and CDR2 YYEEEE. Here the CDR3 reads CASSRKPIAGPVNEQFF. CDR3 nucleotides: TGTGCCAGCAGCCGCAAGCCCATAGCGGGCCCCGTCAATGAGCAGTTCTTC.

The DNA of the CDR3 is TGTGCCAGCAGTATCCCCGGCGACAGGGAGAGGTGGTTCTTT. Protein product: CASSIPGDRERWFF. V gene TRBV6-5 combines with J gene TRBJ1-1; 7 nucleotides line up with TRBD1. This CDR3 has 14 amino acids. After removal of 5 bases from V and 14 bases from J, the junction contained 17 bases not matched to a gene. Germline values: CDR1 MNHEY, CDR2 SVGAGI.

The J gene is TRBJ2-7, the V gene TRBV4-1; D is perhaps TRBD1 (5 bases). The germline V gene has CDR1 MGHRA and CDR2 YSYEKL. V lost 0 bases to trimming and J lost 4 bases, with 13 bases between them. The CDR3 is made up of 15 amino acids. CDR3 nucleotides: TGCGCCAGCAGCCAAGATCAGCAGGGCGGATACGAGCAGTACTTC. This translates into CASSQDQQGGYEQYF.

The CDR3 DNA reads TGTGCCAGCAGCTCGGGGGGGATAGCGGCTACAAAAGAGACCCAGTACTTC. Translated, it gives CASSSGGIAATKETQYF. This rearrangement joins TRBV5-4 to TRBJ2-5, with 8 bases identical to TRBD2. Germline lookup yields CDR1 SGHNT and CDR2 YYREEE (reference sequence). The CDR3 is made up of 17 amino acids. Losses at the gene ends were 3 bases for V and 3 bases for J; bases not matched to a gene: 13.

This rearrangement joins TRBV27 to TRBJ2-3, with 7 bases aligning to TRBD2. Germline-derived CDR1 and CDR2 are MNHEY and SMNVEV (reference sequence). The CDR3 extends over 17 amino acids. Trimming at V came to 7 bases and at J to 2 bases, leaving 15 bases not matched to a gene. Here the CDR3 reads CASKEHRSGLDTDTQYF. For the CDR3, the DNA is TGTGCCAGCAAAGAACATCGTAGCGGGCTCGACACAGATACGCAGTATTTT.

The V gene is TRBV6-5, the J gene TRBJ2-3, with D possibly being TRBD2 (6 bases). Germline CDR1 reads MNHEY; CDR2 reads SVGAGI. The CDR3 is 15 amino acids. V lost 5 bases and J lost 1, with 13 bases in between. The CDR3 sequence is CASSLQPGGTDTQYF. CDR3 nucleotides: TGTGCCAGCAGTCTCCAACCGGGAGGCACAGATACGCAGTATTTT.

The CDR3 here is CASSYRGGEETQYF. DNA for the CDR3: TGCGCCAGCAGCTACAGGGGGGGGGAAGAGACCCAGTACTTC. V is TRBV5-1 and J is TRBJ2-5; D perhaps matches TRBD1 (8 bases). V lost 3 bases, J lost 3 bases, and 12 bases lay in between. CDR1 SGHRS and CDR2 YFSETQ come from the germline V gene. The CDR3 is 14 residues long.

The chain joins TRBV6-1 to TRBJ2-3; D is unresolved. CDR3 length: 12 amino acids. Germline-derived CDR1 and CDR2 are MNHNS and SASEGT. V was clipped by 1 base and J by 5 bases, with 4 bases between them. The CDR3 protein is CASSEGGDTQYF. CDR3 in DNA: TGTGCCAGCAGTGAAGGAGGAGATACGCAGTATTTT.

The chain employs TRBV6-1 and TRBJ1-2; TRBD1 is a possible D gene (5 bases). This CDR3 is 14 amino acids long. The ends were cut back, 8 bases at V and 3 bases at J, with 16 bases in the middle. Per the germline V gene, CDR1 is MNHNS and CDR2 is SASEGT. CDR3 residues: CASGLRGSDYGYTF. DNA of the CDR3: TGTGCCAGCGGGTTACGGGGGAGCGACTATGGCTACACCTTC.

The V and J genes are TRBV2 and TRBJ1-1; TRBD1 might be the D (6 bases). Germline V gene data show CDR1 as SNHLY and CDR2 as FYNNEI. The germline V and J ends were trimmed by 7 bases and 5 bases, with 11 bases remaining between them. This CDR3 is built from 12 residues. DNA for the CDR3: TGTGCCAGCATTGGGGGCAGGACTGAAGCTTTCTTT. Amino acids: CASIGGRTEAFF.

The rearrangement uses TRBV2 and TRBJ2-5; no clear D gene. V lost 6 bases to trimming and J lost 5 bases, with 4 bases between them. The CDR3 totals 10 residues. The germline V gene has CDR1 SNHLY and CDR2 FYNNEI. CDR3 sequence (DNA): TGTGCCAGCAGCGGGGAGACCCAGTACTTC. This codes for CASSGETQYF.

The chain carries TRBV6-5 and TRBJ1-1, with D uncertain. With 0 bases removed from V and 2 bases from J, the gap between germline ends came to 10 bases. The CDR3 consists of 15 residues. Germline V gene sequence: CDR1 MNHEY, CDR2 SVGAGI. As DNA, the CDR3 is TGTGCCAGCAGTTACTCGAGCGTTTATAACACTGAAGCTTTCTTT. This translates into CASSYSSVYNTEAFF.

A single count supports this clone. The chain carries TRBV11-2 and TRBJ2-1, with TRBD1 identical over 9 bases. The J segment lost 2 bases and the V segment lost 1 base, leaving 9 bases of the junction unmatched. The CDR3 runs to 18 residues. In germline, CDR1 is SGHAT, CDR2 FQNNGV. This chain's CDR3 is CASSLVGRDRVAYNEQFF. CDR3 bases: TGTGCCAGCAGCTTAGTTGGCAGGGACAGGGTCGCCTACAATGAGCAGTTCTTC.

The CDR3 loop is CASGRETQYF. CDR3 nucleotides: TGTGCCAGTGGGAGGGAGACCCAGTACTTC. V gene TRBV19 combines with J gene TRBJ2-5; tentatively, D is TRBD2 (6 bases). The germline CDR1 and CDR2 sequences are LNHDA and SQIVND (reference sequence). V was cut by 8 bases and J by 5 bases, with 6 bases left in between. The CDR3 length is 10 residues.

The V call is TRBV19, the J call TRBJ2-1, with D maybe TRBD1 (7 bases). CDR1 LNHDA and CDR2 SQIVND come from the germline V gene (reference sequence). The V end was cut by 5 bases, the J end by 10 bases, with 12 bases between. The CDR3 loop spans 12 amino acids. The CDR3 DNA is TGTGCCAGTAGTCCCAGGGGGGACGAGCAGTTCTTC. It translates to CASSPRGDEQFF. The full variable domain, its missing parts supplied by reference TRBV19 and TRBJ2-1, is DGGITQSPKYLFRKEGQNVTLSCEQNLNHDAMYWYRQDPGQGLRLIYYSQIVNDFQKGDIAEGYSVSREKKESFPLTVTSAQKNPTAFYLCASSPRGDEQFFGPGTRLTVL.

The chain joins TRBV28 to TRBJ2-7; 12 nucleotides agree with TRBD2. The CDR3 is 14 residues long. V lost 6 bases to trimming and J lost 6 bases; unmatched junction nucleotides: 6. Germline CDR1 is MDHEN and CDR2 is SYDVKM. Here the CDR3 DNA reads TGTGCCAGCAGGACTAGCGGGAGAGAAGGCGAGCAGTACTTC. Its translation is CASRTSGREGEQYF.

CDR3 amino acids: CASSPGLALGYNEQFF. The CDR3 DNA reads as TGTGCCAGTAGTCCGGGACTAGCGCTTGGCTACAATGAGCAGTTCTTC. The chain employs TRBV19 and TRBJ2-1, with TRBD2 matching over 10 bases. Germline CDR1 reads LNHDA; CDR2 reads SQIVND (reference sequence). V dropped 5 bases and J dropped 3; count of bases not matched to a gene: 7. The CDR3 runs 16 residues.

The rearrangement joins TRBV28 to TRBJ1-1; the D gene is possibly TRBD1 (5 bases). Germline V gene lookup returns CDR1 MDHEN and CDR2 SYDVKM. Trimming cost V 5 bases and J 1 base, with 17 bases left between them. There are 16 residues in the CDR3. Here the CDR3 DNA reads TGTGCCAGCAGTCCCGAGGCTCTTAGGGGGAACACTGAAGCTTTCTTT. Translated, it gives CASSPEALRGNTEAFF.